Below, 5 T cell receptor beta chains from the same sample are listed, as sequenced in a study of regulatory T cells in long-lasting Graves disease. Sequencing libraries for TCR beta were prepared with iRepertoire HTBI primers and Arm-PCR of CDR3 regions. Via MiXCR, TCRdb re-called the multiplex PCR reads, giving one row per CDR3 protein. Of about 540,000 distinct CDR3 sequences listed, roughly 12% were seen once; the top ten hold roughly a tenth. Time point denoted: newly diagnosed GD, antithyroid drugs for less than 3 months. The authors made the TCR library using RNA they extracted from PBMCs. This sample was shared with a second study, whose subject was T cells in Graves' hyperthyroidism and ophthalmopathy.

The sequencing used peripheral blood mononuclear cells (PBMCs), collected at new diagnosis, from a patient treated with antithyroid drugs. Receptor source: a man aged 25 to 40 with Graves disease.

V gene TRBV19 combines with J gene TRBJ2-2; D may be TRBD2 (5 bases). V lost 5 bases, J lost 4 bases, and 11 bases lay in between. The CDR3 is 14 amino acids. Germline loops: CDR1 LNHDA, CDR2 SQIVND (reference sequence). CDR3 residues: CASSPEGATGELFF. The CDR3 region has the DNA TGTGCCAGTAGTCCTGAGGGCGCCACCGGGGAGCTGTTTTTT.

In its sample, this clonotype was seen many times. The chain couples TRBV2 to TRBJ1-4; D ambiguous. V was shortened by 8 bases and J by 2 bases, with 12 bases between the two germline ends. The germline gives CDR1 SNHLY, CDR2 FYNNEI. The CDR3 runs 14 residues. The CDR3 reads CASSRLWTNEKLFF. The DNA for the CDR3 is TGTGCCAGCTCACGGTTGTGGACTAATGAAAAACTGTTTTTT.

This clonotype was seen repeatedly, ten times or more. The chain carries TRBV6-2 or TRBV6-3 and TRBJ1-1; D is unresolved. Trimming left V 4 bases short and J 3 bases short, with 6 bases between. Germline V gives CDR1 MNHEY, CDR2 SVGEGT. This CDR3 spans 12 amino acids. CDR3 residues: CASSFLDTEAFF. For the CDR3, the DNA is TGTGCCAGCAGTTTTCTGGACACTGAAGCTTTCTTT.

The chain recombines TRBV27 with TRBJ1-4; D is unresolved. CDR3 size: 13 residues. V was trimmed by 2 bases and J by 4 bases, leaving 5 bases between them. Germline V lookup: CDR1 MNHEY, CDR2 SMNVEV (reference sequence). CDR3 DNA: TGTGCCAGCAGTTTACAGCATAATGAAAAACTGTTTTTT. Encoded protein: CASSLQHNEKLFF.

The table lists this clonotype with many counts. The chain combines TRBV9 with TRBJ2-1; TRBD2 matches at 12 bases. This CDR3 is 16 amino acids long. V dropped 0 bases and J dropped 6; count of bases not matched to a gene: 4. Germline loops: CDR1 SGDLS, CDR2 YYNGEE. CDR3: CASSVASGRDGNEQFF. CDR3 DNA sequence: TGTGCCAGCAGCGTAGCTAGCGGGAGGGATGGCAATGAGCAGTTCTTC.